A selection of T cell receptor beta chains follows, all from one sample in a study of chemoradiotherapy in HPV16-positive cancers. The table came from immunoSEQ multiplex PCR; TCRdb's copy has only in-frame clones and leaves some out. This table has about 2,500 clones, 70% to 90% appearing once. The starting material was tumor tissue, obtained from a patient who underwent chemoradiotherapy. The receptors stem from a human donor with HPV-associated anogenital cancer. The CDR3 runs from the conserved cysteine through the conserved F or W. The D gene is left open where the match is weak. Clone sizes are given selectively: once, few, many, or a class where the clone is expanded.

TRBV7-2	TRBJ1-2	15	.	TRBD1	TGTGCCAGCAGCTTAGCGTTAGGACAGGGACATGGCTACACCTTC	CASSLALGQGHGYTF
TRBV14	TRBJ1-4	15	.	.	TGTGCCAGCAGCCGCCGACAAGGATTGGATGAAAAACTGTTTTTT	CASSRRQGLDEKLFF
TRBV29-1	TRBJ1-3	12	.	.	TGCAGCGTTGAAGAAAAGGGAAACACCATATATTTT	CSVEEKGNTIYF
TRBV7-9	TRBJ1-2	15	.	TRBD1	TGTGCCAGCAGCCCAGCGGACAGGGAGGGCTATGGCTACACCTTC	CASSPADREGYGYTF
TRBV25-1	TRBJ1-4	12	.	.	TGTGCCAGCAGTGATTGGAATGAAAAACTGTTTTTT	CASSDWNEKLFF
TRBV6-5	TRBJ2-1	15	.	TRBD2	TGTGCCAGCAGACTCACTAGCGGGTCCTACAATGAGCAGTTCTTC	CASRLTSGSYNEQFF
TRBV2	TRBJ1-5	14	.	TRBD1	TGTGCCAGCTCGGGACAGAGGGGGTATCAGCCCCAGCATTTT	CASSGQRGYQPQHF
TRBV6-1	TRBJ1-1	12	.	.	TGTGCCCCCGGGGGGATAAACACTGAAGCTTTCTTT	CAPGGINTEAFF
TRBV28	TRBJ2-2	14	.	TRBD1	TGTGCCAGCAGTTTTCTCGACAGGGCCGGGGAGCTGTTTTTT	CASSFLDRAGELFF
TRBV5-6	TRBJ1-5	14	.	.	TGTGCCAGCAGCCCCCACGGATTCAATCAGCCCCAGCATTTT	CASSPHGFNQPQHF
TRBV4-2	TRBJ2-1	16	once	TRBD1	TGTGCCAGCAGCCAAAGGGGGCGTCGGCCCTACAATGAGCAGTTCTTC	CASSQRGRRPYNEQFF
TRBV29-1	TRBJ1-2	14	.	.	TGCAGCGTTGAAGAAGATGAGGGGATCTATGGCTACACCTTC	CSVEEDEGIYGYTF
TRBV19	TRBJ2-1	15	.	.	TGTGCCAGTAGGACCTCTTCCCGGGACTACAATGAGCAGTTCTTC	CASRTSSRDYNEQFF
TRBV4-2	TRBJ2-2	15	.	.	TGTGCCAGCAGCCAGACAGTGATGGGCACCGGGGAGCTGTTTTTT	CASSQTVMGTGELFF
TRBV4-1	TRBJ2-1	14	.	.	TGCGCCAGCAGCCCCCAAGTGGGGGACAATGAGCAGTTCTTC	CASSPQVGDNEQFF
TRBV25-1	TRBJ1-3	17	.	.	TGTGCCAGCAGTGAATATAAGCAGGGAGGCTCTGGAAACACCATATATTTT	CASSEYKQGGSGNTIYF
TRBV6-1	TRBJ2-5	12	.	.	TGTGCCAGCAGTGAATCTAGAGAGACCCAGTACTTC	CASSESRETQYF
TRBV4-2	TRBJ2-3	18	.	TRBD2	TGTGCCAGCAGCCAAGCTACTAGCGGGAGGCTCAGCACAGATACGCAGTATTTT	CASSQATSGRLSTDTQYF
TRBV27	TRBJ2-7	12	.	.	TGTGCCAGCAGTTCGGGTACCTACGAGCAGTACTTC	CASSSGTYEQYF
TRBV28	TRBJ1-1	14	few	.	TGTGCCAGCAGTTTCGGGGGGTCGGAAACTGAAGCTTTCTTT	CASSFGGSETEAFF
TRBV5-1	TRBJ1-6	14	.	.	TGCGCCAGCAGCTTGGCCCTTGTGGGTTCACCCCTCCACTTT	CASSLALVGSPLHF
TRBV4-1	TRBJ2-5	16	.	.	TGCGCCAGCAGCCAAGGCCTAGGGAACTCGCAAGAGACCCAGTACTTC	CASSQGLGNSQETQYF
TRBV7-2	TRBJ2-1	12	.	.	TGTGCCAGCAGCCCGGAGTACAATGAGCAGTTCTTC	CASSPEYNEQFF
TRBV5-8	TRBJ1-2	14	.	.	TGTGCCAGCAGCTACGATGTGGGGCAGGGGGGCTACACCTTC	CASSYDVGQGGYTF
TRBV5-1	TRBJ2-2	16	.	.	TGCGCCAGCAGCTTCACAGCGACAGGGAACACCGGGGAGCTGTTTTTT	CASSFTATGNTGELFF